Sequencing of this TCR beta chain was carried out in a study of cytomegalovirus exposure and HLA in healthy donors. Those who donated were healthy bone marrow donors. CDR3 size: 14 residues. Trimming took 3 bases from V and 10 from J; bases not matched to a gene: 9. The germline gives CDR1 SGHAT, CDR2 FQNNGV. The PCR ran on 60 Vbeta and 13 Jbeta primers. TCRdb keeps only in-frame clones here, not all; method: immunoSEQ multiplex PCR. The data contain about 140,000 clones, roughly 79% of them singletons. The chain carries TRBV11-2 and TRBJ2-1, with 7 bases lining up with TRBD2. Sequenced input: PBMCs. The sequence came from a man aged 25 to 40 in good health and CMV-seropositive. CDR3 region: CASSLGGGPQEQFF. For the CDR3, the DNA is TGTGCCAGCAGCTTGGGGGGAGGGCCCCAGGAGCAGTTCTTC.